This TCR beta chain stems from a study of blood T cell repertoires in COVID-19. Turning to the study itself: The origin of the acute and convalescent COVID-19 samples was the United States, Italy and Spain. Nucleic acid was either cDNA or gDNA, and it came from T cells, B-cell-depleted T cells, or PBMCs.

Original processing notes: Quantification of nucleated cells was approximated via reference gene primer amplification. This table comes from immunoSEQ multiplex PCR, and its TCRdb copy is limited to in-frame clones, with some not included. V and J calls plus clone size are reproduced from that table; the DNA served to infer D and trimming. The table records about 200,000 clones, 89% of them present only once. Looked up from germline, CDR1 is MNHEY and CDR2 is SMNVEV (reference sequence). The CDR3 spans 17 residues. Trimming cost V 2 bases and J 0 bases; bases outside gene matches: 6. This chain connects TRBV27 to TRBJ2-3, with 9 bases identical to TRBD2. The source of this sequence is a middle-aged woman with acute or convalescent COVID-19. Input material: peripheral blood. The CDR3 DNA reads as TGTGCCAGCAGTTTAGCGGCTAGCGGGGATAGCACAGATACGCAGTATTTT. This codes for CASSLAASGDSTDTQYF.